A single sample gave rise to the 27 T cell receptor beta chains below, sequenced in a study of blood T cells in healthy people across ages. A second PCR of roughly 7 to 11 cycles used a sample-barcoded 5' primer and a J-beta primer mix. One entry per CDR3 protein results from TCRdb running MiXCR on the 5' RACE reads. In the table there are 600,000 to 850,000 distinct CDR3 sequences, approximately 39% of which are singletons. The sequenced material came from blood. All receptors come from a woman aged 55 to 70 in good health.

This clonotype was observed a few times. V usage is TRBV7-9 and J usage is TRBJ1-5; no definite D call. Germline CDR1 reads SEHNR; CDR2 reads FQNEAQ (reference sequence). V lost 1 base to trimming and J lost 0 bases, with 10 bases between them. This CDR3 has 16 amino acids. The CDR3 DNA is TGTGCCAGCAGCTTAGGGGTCGGGGATAGCAATCAGCCCCAGCATTTT. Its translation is CASSLGVGDSNQPQHF.

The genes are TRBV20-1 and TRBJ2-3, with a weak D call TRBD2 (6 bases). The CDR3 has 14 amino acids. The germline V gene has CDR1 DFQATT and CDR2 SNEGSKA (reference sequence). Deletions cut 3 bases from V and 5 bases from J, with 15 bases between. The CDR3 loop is CSASGQGGKDTQYF. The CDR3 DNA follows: TGCAGTGCTAGCGGTCAGGGAGGAAAAGATACGCAGTATTTT.

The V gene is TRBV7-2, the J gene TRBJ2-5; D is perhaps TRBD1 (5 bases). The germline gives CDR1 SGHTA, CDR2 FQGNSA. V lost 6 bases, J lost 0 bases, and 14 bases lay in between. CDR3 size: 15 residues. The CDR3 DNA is TGTGCCAGCAGTATTGAGTACAGGTACCAAGAGACCCAGTACTTC. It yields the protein CASSIEYRYQETQYF. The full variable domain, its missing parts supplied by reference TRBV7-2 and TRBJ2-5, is GAGVSQSPSNKVTEKGKDVELRCDPISGHTALYWYRQSLGQGLEFLIYFQGNSAPDKSGLPSDRFSAERTGGSVSTLTIQRTQQEDSAVYLCASSIEYRYQETQYFGPGTRLLVL.

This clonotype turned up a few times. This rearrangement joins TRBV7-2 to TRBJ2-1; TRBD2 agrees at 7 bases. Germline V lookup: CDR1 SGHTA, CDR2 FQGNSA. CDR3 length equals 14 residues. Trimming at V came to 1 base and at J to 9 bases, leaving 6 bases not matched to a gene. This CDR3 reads CASSLDRWGGEQFF. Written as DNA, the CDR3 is TGTGCCAGCAGCTTAGATCGGTGGGGGGGTGAGCAGTTCTTC.

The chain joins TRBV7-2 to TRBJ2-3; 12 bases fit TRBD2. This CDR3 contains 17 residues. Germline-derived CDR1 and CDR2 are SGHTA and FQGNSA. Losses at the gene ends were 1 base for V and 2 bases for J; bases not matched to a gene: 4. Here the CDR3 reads CASSLVPSGRATDTQYF. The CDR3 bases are TGTGCCAGCAGCTTAGTCCCTAGCGGGAGGGCCACAGATACGCAGTATTTT.

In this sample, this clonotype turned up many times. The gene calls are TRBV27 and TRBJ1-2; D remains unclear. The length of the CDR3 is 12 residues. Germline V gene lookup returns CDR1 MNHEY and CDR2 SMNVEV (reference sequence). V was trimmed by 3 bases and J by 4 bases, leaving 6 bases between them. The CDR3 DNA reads TGTGCCAGCAGTTTGAAGGGCTATGGCTACACCTTC. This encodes CASSLKGYGYTF.

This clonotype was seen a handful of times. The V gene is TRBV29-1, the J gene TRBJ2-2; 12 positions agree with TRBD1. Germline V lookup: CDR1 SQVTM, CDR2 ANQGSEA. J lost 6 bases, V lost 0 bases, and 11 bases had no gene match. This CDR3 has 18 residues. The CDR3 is CSVEERGQGARYPGELFF. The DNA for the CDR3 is TGCAGCGTTGAAGAAAGGGGACAGGGGGCGCGATATCCCGGGGAGCTGTTTTTT.

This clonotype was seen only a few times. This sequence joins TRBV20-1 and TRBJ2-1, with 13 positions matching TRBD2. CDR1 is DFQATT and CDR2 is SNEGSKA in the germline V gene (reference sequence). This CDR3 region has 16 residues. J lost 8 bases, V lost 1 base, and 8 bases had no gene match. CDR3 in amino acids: CSARGPTSGGADEQFF. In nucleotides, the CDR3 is TGCAGTGCTAGAGGTCCTACTAGCGGGGGGGCGGATGAGCAGTTCTTC.

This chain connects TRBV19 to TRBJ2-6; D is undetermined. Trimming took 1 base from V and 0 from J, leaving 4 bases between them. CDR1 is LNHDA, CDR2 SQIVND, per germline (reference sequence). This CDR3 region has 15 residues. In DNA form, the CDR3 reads TGTGCCAGTAGTATAGGTTCCTCTGGGGCCAACGTCCTGACTTTC. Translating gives CASSIGSSGANVLTF.

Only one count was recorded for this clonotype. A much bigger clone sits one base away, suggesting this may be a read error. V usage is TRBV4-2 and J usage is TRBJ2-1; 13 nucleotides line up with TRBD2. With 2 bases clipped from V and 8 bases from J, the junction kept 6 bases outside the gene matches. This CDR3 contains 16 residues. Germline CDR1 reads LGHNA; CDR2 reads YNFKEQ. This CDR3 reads CASSQRGLAGVYEQFF. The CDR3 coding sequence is TGTGCCAGCAGCCAACGCGGACTAGCGGGAGTTTATGAGCAGTTCTTC.

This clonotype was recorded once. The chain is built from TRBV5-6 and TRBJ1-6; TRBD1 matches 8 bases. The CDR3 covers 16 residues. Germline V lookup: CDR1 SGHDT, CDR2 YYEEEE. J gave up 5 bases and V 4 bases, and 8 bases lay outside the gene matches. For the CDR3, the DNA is TGTGCCAGCAGCCTCCGGGACAGGTCCGATAATTCACCCCTCCACTTT. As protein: CASSLRDRSDNSPLHF.

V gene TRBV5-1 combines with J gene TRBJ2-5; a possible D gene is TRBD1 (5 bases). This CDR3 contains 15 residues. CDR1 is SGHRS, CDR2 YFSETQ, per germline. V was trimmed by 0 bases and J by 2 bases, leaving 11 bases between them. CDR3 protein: CASSLVRQRQETQYF. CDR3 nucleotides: TGCGCCAGCAGCTTGGTGAGACAGAGACAAGAGACCCAGTACTTC.

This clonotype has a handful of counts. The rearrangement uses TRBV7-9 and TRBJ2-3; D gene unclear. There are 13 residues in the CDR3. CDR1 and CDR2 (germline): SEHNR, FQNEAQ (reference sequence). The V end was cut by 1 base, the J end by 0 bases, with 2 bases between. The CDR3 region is CASSLESTDTQYF. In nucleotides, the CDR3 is TGTGCCAGCAGCTTAGAGAGCACAGATACGCAGTATTTT.

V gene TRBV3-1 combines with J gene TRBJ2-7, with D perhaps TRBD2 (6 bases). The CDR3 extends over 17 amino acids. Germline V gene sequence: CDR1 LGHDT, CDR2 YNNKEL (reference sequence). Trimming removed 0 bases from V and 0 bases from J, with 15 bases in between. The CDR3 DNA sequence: TGTGCCAGCAGCCAAGAGGGGTACGGCGGGAACTCCTACGAGCAGTACTTC. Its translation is CASSQEGYGGNSYEQYF.

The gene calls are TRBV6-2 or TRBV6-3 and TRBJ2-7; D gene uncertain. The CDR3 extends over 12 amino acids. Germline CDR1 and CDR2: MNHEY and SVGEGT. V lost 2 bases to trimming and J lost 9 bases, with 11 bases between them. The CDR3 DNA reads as TGTGCCAGCAGTTACGGTCTCACCGGGCAGTACTTC. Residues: CASSYGLTGQYF.

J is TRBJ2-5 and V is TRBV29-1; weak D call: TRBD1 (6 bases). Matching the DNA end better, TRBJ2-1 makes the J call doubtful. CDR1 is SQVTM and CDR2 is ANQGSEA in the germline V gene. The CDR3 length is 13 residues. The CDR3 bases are TGCAGCGCTATAGGACAGCACCAAGAGACCCAGTTCTTC. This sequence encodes CSAIGQHQETQFF.

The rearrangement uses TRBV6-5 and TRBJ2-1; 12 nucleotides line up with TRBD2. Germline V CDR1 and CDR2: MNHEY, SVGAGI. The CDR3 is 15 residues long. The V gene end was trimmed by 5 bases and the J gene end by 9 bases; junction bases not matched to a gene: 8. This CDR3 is CASSQRTSGAGEQFF. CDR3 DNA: TGTGCCAGCAGTCAGAGGACTAGCGGGGCCGGTGAGCAGTTCTTC.

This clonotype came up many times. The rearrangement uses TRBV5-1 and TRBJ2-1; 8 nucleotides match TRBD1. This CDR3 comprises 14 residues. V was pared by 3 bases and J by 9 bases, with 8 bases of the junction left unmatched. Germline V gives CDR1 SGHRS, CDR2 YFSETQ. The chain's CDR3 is CASSYAGGLGEQFF. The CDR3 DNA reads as TGCGCCAGCAGCTACGCAGGGGGCCTCGGTGAGCAGTTCTTC.

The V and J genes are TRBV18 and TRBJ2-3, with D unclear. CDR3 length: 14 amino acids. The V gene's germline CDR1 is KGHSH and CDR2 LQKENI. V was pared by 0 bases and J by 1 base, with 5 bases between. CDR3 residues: CASSPPARTDTQYF. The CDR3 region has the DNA TGTGCCAGCTCACCACCGGCGCGCACAGATACGCAGTATTTT.

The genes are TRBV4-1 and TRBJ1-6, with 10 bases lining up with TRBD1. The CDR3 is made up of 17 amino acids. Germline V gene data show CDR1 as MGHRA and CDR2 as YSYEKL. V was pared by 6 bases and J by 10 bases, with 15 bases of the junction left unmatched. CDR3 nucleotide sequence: TGCGCCAGCAGGCCGGGACAGGGGAAGACTATGAGGTCACCCCTCCACTTT. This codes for CASRPGQGKTMRSPLHF.

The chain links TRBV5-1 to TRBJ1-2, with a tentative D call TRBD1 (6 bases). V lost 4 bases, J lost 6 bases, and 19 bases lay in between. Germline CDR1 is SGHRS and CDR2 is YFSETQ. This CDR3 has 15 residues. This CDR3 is CASSLTTGRLDGYTF. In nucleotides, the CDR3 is TGCGCCAGCAGCCTTACAACAGGGCGCCTAGATGGCTACACCTTC.

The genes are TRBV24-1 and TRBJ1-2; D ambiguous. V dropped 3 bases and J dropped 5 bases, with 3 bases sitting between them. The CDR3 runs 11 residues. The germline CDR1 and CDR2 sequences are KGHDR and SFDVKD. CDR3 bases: TGTGCCACCAGTGATGGGTATGGCTACACCTTC. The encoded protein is CATSDGYGYTF.

The CDR3 loop reads CASIHRDSYEQYF. CDR3 nucleotides: TGTGCCAGCATCCACAGGGATTCCTACGAGCAGTACTTC. The V gene is TRBV28, the J gene TRBJ2-7; TRBD1 might be the D (6 bases). Germline CDR1 reads MDHEN; CDR2 reads SYDVKM. This CDR3 contains 13 residues. Trimming cost V 7 bases and J 1 base, with 11 bases left between them.

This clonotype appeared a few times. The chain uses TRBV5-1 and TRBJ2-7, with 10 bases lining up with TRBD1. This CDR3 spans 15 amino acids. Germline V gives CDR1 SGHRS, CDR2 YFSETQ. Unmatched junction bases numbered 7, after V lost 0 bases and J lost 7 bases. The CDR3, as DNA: TGCGCCAGCAGCTTGGGACAGGGGGCTCTGAATGAGCAGTACTTC. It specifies CASSLGQGALNEQYF.

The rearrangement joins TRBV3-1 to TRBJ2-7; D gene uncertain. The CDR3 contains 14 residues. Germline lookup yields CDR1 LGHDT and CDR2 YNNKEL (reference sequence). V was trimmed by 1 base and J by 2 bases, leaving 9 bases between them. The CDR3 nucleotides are TGTGCCAGCAGCCAAGCATTAGTCACCTACGAGCAGTACTTC. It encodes CASSQALVTYEQYF.

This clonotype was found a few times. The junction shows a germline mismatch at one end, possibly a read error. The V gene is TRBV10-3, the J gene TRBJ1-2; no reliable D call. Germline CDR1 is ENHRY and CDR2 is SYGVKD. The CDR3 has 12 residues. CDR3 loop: CTISDERYGYTF. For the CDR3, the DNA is TGTACCATCAGTGACGAACGTTATGGCTACACCTTC.

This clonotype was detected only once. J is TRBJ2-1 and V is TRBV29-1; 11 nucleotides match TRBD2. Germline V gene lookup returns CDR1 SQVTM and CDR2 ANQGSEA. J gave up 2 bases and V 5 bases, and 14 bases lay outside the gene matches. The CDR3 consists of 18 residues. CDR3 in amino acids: CSVIAGTSGAPAYNEQFF. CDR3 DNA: TGCAGCGTTATAGCCGGGACTAGCGGAGCTCCAGCCTACAATGAGCAGTTCTTC.